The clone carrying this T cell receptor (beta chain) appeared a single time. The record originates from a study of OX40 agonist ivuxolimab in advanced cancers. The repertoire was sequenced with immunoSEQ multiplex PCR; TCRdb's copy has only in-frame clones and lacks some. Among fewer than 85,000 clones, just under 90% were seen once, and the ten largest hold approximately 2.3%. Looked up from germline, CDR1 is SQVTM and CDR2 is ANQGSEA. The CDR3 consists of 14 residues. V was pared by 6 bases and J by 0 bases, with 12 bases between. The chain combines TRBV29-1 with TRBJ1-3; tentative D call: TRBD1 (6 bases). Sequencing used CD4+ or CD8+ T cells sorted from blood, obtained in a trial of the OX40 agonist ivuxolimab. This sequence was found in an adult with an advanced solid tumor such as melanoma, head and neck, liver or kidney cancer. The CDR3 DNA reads TGCAGCGTCGCTGACAGGCGCTCTGGAAACACCATATATTTT. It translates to CSVADRRSGNTIYF. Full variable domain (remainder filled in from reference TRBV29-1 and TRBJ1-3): SAVISQKPSRDICQRGTSLTIQCQVDSQVTMMFWYRQQPGQSLTLIATANQGSEATYESGFVIDKFPISRPNLTFSTLTVSNMSPEDSSIYLCSVADRRSGNTIYFGEGSWLTVV.